What follows are 18 T cell receptor beta chains derived from one specimen sequenced in a study of blood T cell repertoires in COVID-19. TCRdb keeps only in-frame clones here, not all; method: immunoSEQ multiplex PCR. The table shows approximately 270,000 clones, with roughly nine tenths occurring only once. Sequencing was performed on PBMCs or T cells enriched from blood (not recorded which). These TCRs come from a human donor in a cohort exposed to, infected with or recovered from COVID-19 (not recorded which). The donor label of this sample is uncertain.

The CDR3 DNA follows: TGTGCCAGCAGCCCCCTTCCTACTACGGGATGGAGGGGCTACACCTTC. Protein product: CASSPLPTTGWRGYTF. The V call is TRBV7-9, the J call TRBJ1-2; D unresolved. CDR1 SEHNR and CDR2 FQNEAQ come from the germline V gene (reference sequence). This CDR3 is built from 16 residues. V was cut by 5 bases and J by 8 bases, with 24 bases left in between.

This clone has just a few counts. V is TRBV24-1 and J is TRBJ2-1; TRBD2 aligns across 10 bases. With V trimmed by 5 bases and J by 0 bases, 9 bases remained unmatched. The germline CDR1 and CDR2 sequences are KGHDR and SFDVKD. The CDR3 is 18 amino acids. The CDR3 is CATSGLAGARRSYNEQFF. The CDR3 DNA reads TGTGCCACCAGTGGCCTAGCGGGGGCCCGACGCTCCTACAATGAGCAGTTCTTC.

V is TRBV4-2 and J is TRBJ1-2, with 9 positions matching TRBD1. Germline V gives CDR1 LGHNA, CDR2 YNFKEQ. After removal of 3 bases from V and 6 bases from J, the junction contained 5 bases not matched to a gene. The CDR3 runs 14 residues. DNA for the CDR3: TGTGCCAGCAGCCATGGGACAGGGATGGATGGCTACACCTTC. It yields the protein CASSHGTGMDGYTF.

The V and J genes are TRBV25-1 and TRBJ1-2; the D gene is possibly TRBD1 (5 bases). The CDR3 runs 12 residues. Trimming removed 6 bases at V and 1 base at J, with 6 bases between. The germline CDR1 and CDR2 sequences are MGHDK and SYGVNS. The CDR3 DNA follows: TGTGCCAGCAGGCAGGGTAACTATGGCTACACCTTC. Protein sequence: CASRQGNYGYTF.

V gene TRBV16 combines with J gene TRBJ1-2; 8 bases match TRBD1. Per the germline V gene, CDR1 is KGHSY and CDR2 is FQNENV. V trimming: 8 bases; J trimming: 2 bases; junction bases outside the gene matches: 10. The CDR3 consists of 15 residues. The CDR3 sequence is CASGLTGQVNYGYTF. The DNA of the CDR3 is TGTGCCAGCGGACTCACGGGACAGGTCAACTATGGCTACACCTTC.

This chain joins TRBV12-3 or TRBV12-4 and TRBJ1-6, with a weak D call TRBD1 (6 bases). The CDR3 runs 12 residues. Trimming removed 5 bases at V and 14 bases at J, with 13 bases between. CDR3 residues: CASSPQQGTLHF. CDR3 sequence (DNA): TGTGCCAGCAGTCCCCAACAGGGCACCCTCCACTTT.

Only a few counts were recorded for this clone. Distinct nucleotide sequences in the sample also encode this CDR3. The V call is TRBV4-1, the J call TRBJ1-2; 8 nucleotides match TRBD1. The CDR3 length is 13 residues. Germline loops: CDR1 MGHRA, CDR2 YSYEKL. The V gene end was trimmed by 6 bases and the J gene end by 3 bases; junction bases not matched to a gene: 3. CDR3 loop: CASRPTGDYGYTF. The CDR3 coding sequence is TGCGCCAGCAGACCGACAGGGGACTATGGCTACACCTTC.

This clone occurred once. The V and J genes are TRBV15 and TRBJ1-1, with D unresolved. Trimming stripped 5 bases from V and 4 bases from J, with 8 bases between. This CDR3 comprises 12 residues. Germline V lookup: CDR1 LNHNV, CDR2 YYDKDF (reference sequence). The CDR3 region has the DNA TGTGCCACCAGCCCACGGGGCACTGAAGCTTTCTTT. Encoded protein: CATSPRGTEAFF.

This sequence joins TRBV19 and TRBJ1-5; D uncertain. This CDR3 is built from 18 residues. The ends were cut back, 1 base at V and 7 bases at J, with 23 bases in the middle. Germline CDR1 reads LNHDA; CDR2 reads SQIVND (reference sequence). The CDR3 coding sequence is TGTGCCAGTAGTATAGGAAGACTCCAGAGAAAGTCTGGGCAGCCCCAGCATTTT. Translated: CASSIGRLQRKSGQPQHF.

The chain has TRBV30 and TRBJ1-4; 7 bases agree with TRBD1. Losses at the gene ends were 8 bases for V and 5 bases for J; bases not matched to a gene: 5. The V gene's germline CDR1 is GTSNPN and CDR2 SVGIG (reference sequence). This CDR3 contains 12 residues. CDR3 loop: CAAGQANEKLFF. The CDR3 nucleotides are TGTGCCGCCGGACAGGCCAATGAAAAACTGTTTTTT.

The chain links TRBV19 to TRBJ1-5; D is unclear. The germline V gene has CDR1 LNHDA and CDR2 SQIVND (reference sequence). Trimming cost V 3 bases and J 4 bases, with 7 bases left between them. CDR3 length equals 13 residues. The CDR3 loop reads CASSMEGNQPQHF. CDR3 coding DNA: TGTGCCAGTAGTATGGAGGGAAATCAGCCCCAGCATTTT.

This clone was seen just once. The chain carries TRBV30 and TRBJ2-3; no clear D gene. The ends were cut back, 2 bases at V and 1 base at J, with 10 bases in the middle. Germline lookup yields CDR1 GTSNPN and CDR2 SVGIG (reference sequence). CDR3 length equals 14 residues. The CDR3 reads CAWSIIEGTDTQYF. For the CDR3, the DNA is TGTGCCTGGAGTATCATAGAAGGCACAGATACGCAGTATTTT.

This clone was observed once. The chain links TRBV9 to TRBJ1-2; perhaps TRBD1 as D (6 bases). CDR1 is SGDLS and CDR2 is YYNGEE in the germline V gene. V was cut by 4 bases and J by 4 bases, with 17 bases left in between. There are 15 residues in the CDR3. CDR3: CASSLASGGIYGYTF. The CDR3 nucleotides read TGTGCCAGCAGCTTAGCTTCTGGGGGCATCTATGGCTACACCTTC.

The J gene is TRBJ2-7, the V gene TRBV6-5; maybe TRBD2 (6 bases). V lost 0 bases, J lost 3 bases, and 12 bases lay in between. This CDR3 has 15 amino acids. Germline CDR1 reads MNHEY; CDR2 reads SVGAGI. CDR3 sequence reads: CASSYSRDSVYEQYF. Here the CDR3 DNA reads TGTGCCAGCAGTTACTCCCGGGACTCGGTCTACGAGCAGTACTTC.

V is TRBV27 and J is TRBJ1-1, with no clear D. The CDR3 extends over 11 amino acids. The germline V gene encodes CDR1 MNHEY and CDR2 SMNVEV (reference sequence). The V gene lost 4 bases and the J gene lost 3 bases, with 3 bases spanning the gap. CDR3 loop: CASSSYTEAFF. In DNA, the CDR3 is TGTGCCAGCAGTTCGTACACTGAAGCTTTCTTT.

V gene TRBV5-1 combines with J gene TRBJ1-2; 8 bases fit TRBD1. This CDR3 region has 13 residues. With 7 bases clipped from V and 5 bases from J, the junction kept 7 bases outside the gene matches. Germline lookup yields CDR1 SGHRS and CDR2 YFSETQ. The CDR3: CASSQGVNYGYTF. CDR3 in DNA: TGCGCCAGCTCACAGGGGGTGAATTATGGCTACACCTTC.

The V and J genes are TRBV27 and TRBJ1-1; 12 bases line up with TRBD1. Trimming cost V 5 bases and J 5 bases; bases outside gene matches: 9. Germline V gene sequence: CDR1 MNHEY, CDR2 SMNVEV (reference sequence). The CDR3 is 16 residues long. CDR3 coding DNA: TGTGCCAGCAGTAAAGGGACAGGGGGCGCTTGGACTGAAGCTTTCTTT. This sequence encodes CASSKGTGGAWTEAFF.

The genes are TRBV6-5 and TRBJ1-2; 12 nucleotides align to TRBD1. J gave up 8 bases and V 6 bases, and 7 bases lay outside the gene matches. In germline, CDR1 is MNHEY, CDR2 SVGAGI. CDR3 size: 14 residues. The CDR3 loop is CASSQGQGAKGYTF. CDR3 bases: TGTGCCAGCAGCCAGGGACAGGGGGCTAAAGGCTACACCTTC.